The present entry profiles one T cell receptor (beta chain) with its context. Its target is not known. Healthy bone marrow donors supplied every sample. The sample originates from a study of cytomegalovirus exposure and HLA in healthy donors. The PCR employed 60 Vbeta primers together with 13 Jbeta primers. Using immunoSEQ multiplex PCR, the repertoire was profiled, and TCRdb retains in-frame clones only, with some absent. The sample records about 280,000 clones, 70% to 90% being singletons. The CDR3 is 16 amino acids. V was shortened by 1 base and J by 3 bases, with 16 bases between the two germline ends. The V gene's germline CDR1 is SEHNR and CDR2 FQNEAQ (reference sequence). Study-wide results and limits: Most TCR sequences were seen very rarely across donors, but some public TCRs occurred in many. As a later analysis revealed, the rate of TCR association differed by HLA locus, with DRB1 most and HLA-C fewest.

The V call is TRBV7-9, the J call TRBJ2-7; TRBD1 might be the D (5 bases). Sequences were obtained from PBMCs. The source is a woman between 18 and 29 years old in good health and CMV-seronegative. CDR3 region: CASSLVAGINLYEQYF. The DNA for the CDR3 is TGTGCCAGCAGCTTAGTGGCAGGGATTAACCTCTACGAGCAGTACTTC.